This record covers a single TCR beta chain. The clone's antigen remains unknown. Per-base qualities were not stored, and no clone one base away is much larger. The immunoSEQ Assay, a bias-controlled multiplex PCR, was used to amplify TCRbeta CDR3 regions from genomic DNA. In the paper's pipeline: Within the assay, amplification of reference gene primers was used to estimate how many nucleated cells each sample contained. To quantify the absolute abundance of each unique TCRbeta CDR3 rearrangement, sequence reads were collapsed and filtered. For each sample, productive Simpson clonality was calculated as the square root of Simpson's diversity index across productive rearrangements. TCRdb took over this immuneACCESS table, retaining in-frame rearrangements with V and J assigned. Such tables are incomplete; in checked studies, under half of the missing clones stem from an unresolved V gene, and the remainder is unexplained. The V and J calls and clone size were taken over from that table, and D and trimming were inferred from the DNA. The sample records roughly 280,000 clones, 89% of which are singletons. The ten largest account for under 2.5% of the sample.

Enrolling through a virtual design, the prospective study's participants ranged in age from roughly 18 to 89 years and lived across 20 to 25 United States geographic areas. To assign participants to cohorts, the prospective study relied on clinical history that participants themselves reported in a screening survey and a study questionnaire. Recovered participants in ImmuneRACE Cohort 3 were defined as having two consecutive negative NP/OP PCR tests, clearance from a healthcare professional, or resolution of symptoms. In the prospective study, mobile phlebotomists collected whole blood, serum and a nasopharyngeal or oropharyngeal swab from each participant. Over an approximately 2-month period, participants in the prospective study had the option of providing additional blood draws and questionnaires. Before DNA extraction, blood samples from the prospective study were shipped at room temperature or frozen.

The data are from a study of blood T cell repertoires in COVID-19 (TCRdb year 2020). General notes on the study: Collaborator samples came from the United States, Italy and Spain and covered acute and convalescent phases of COVID-19. The repertoires were made available in a free public database intended to serve as a resource for research on the immune response to SARS-CoV-2. Samples came from the ongoing ImmuneRACE study (first 160 participants) plus 1,254 subjects from 6 global collaborators. Deeply sampled blood TCRbeta repertoires from subjects exposed to, actively infected with, or recovered from COVID-19 were included in the dataset. Nearly every sample came with metadata listing a de-identified subject ID, COVID-19 status, age in years and sex. The prospective study material was composed of cDNA or gDNA derived from T cells, B-cell-depleted T cells, or PBMCs. Where available, HLA class I and class II types were taken from metadata supplied by the sample provider and were not determined by assay-based typing. Findings and caveats that apply to the study as a whole: The quantity of clinical and demographic metadata differed by source and by participant and was supplied without curation.

The trim is 5 bases for V and 1 base for J, with a gap of 8 bases between the germline ends. The CDR3 runs 13 amino acids, cysteine and phenylalanine included. The read is trimmed to its CDR3 DNA, 39 bases read in frame from base 1. Reading the germline V gene (reference sequence) gives CDR1 SEHNR and CDR2 FQNEAQ. In this chain, TRBV7-9 is recombined with TRBJ1-1; the D gene cannot be named for sure. The clonotype was recovered from a woman in her sixties who had recovered from COVID-19. The sample comprised PBMCs or T cells enriched from blood (not recorded which). This receptor carries the CDR3 CASSPRQNTEAFF. The DNA is as follows: TGTGCCAGCAGCCCGAGACAGAACACTGAAGCTTTCTTT.